These 26 T cell receptor beta chains came from one sample sequenced in a study of blood T cell repertoires in COVID-19. Data came from immunoSEQ multiplex PCR; TCRdb stores just in-frame clones and leaves some out. In the table there are under 450,000 clones, approximately 77% of which are singletons. Sequencing input: peripheral blood. All receptors come from a human donor with acute or convalescent COVID-19. The donor label of this sample is uncertain.

The J gene is TRBJ2-1, the V gene TRBV29-1; TRBD1 matches 7 bases. The V gene end was trimmed by 8 bases and the J gene end by 5 bases; junction bases not matched to a gene: 12. The length of the CDR3 is 14 residues. Germline-derived CDR1 and CDR2 are SQVTM and ANQGSEA. The chain's CDR3 is CSFGKGAKNNEQFF. The CDR3 bases are TGCAGCTTCGGCAAGGGGGCCAAGAACAATGAGCAGTTCTTC.

This chain uses TRBV3-1 (or the pseudogene TRBV3-2) with TRBJ2-7; 9 bases fit TRBD2. Per the germline V gene, CDR1 is LGHDT and CDR2 is YNNKEL (reference sequence). The length of the CDR3 is 14 residues. Losses at the gene ends were 4 bases for V and 6 bases for J; bases not matched to a gene: 7. The CDR3 DNA sequence: TGTGCCAGCAGCCCCACCGGGACTAGCACCGAGCAGTACTTC. As protein: CASSPTGTSTEQYF.

The rearrangement links TRBV7-9 to TRBJ2-7; TRBD1 might be the D (5 bases). In germline, CDR1 is SEHNR, CDR2 FQNEAQ (reference sequence). V lost 5 bases and J 2 bases, leaving 16 bases between the germline ends. The CDR3 spans 15 residues. The DNA for the CDR3 is TGTGCCAGCAGCCACAATCTCAGGGTAACCTACGAGCAGTACTTC. Its protein product is CASSHNLRVTYEQYF.

The chain recombines TRBV21-1 with TRBJ2-3; the table's TRBD1 call for D was not verified on the DNA. TRBV21-1 is deemed a pseudogene. The CDR3 totals 17 residues. CDR3 residues: CASSNDGQPGQTDTQYF. CDR3 coding DNA: TGTGCCAGCAGCAATGACGGACAACCGGGACAAACAGATACGCAGTATTTT.

The chain has TRBV7-8 and TRBJ1-3; D possibly corresponds to TRBD1 (6 bases). Germline CDR1 reads SGHVS; CDR2 reads FQNEAQ. Trimming took 1 base from V and 3 from J, leaving 10 bases between them. This CDR3 comprises 15 residues. CDR3 residues: CASSLDRVGGNTIYF. The CDR3 DNA reads as TGTGCCAGCAGCTTAGACAGGGTTGGTGGAAACACCATATATTTT. The entire variable domain, with the rest obtained from reference TRBV7-8 and TRBJ1-3, is as follows: GAGVSQSPRYKVAKRGQDVALRCDPISGHVSLFWYQQALGQGPEFLTYFQNEAQLDKSGLPSDRFFAERPEGSVSTLKIQRTQQEDSAVYLCASSLDRVGGNTIYFGEGSWLTVV.

The chain couples TRBV30 to TRBJ1-2, with TRBD1 matching over 7 bases. Trimming removed 0 bases from V and 8 bases from J; junction bases left unmatched: 9. The CDR3 extends over 14 amino acids. Looked up from germline, CDR1 is GTSNPN and CDR2 is SVGIG (reference sequence). The CDR3, as DNA: TGTGCCTGGAGTGTATCCGTGACAGGGTTGGGCTACACCTTC. Protein: CAWSVSVTGLGYTF.

This clone was found once. J is TRBJ1-1 and V is TRBV19; no firm D call. Trimming removed 5 bases from V and 3 bases from J, with 10 bases in between. The CDR3 consists of 13 residues. Germline CDR1 LNHDA, CDR2 SQIVND (reference sequence). The CDR3 region is CASSSRGYTEAFF. For the CDR3, the DNA is TGTGCCAGTAGTTCCCGAGGGTACACTGAAGCTTTCTTT.

The rearrangement uses TRBV30 and TRBJ1-2, with 7 bases fitting TRBD1. The ends lost 4 bases at V and 3 bases at J; junction bases unmatched: 17. Germline loops: CDR1 GTSNPN, CDR2 SVGIG (reference sequence). CDR3 length: 17 residues. This CDR3 is CAWINRGGVFFDYGYTF. Here the CDR3 DNA reads TGTGCCTGGATTAACAGGGGTGGAGTGTTTTTTGACTATGGCTACACCTTC.

CDR3 nucleotides: TGTGCCAGCAGCCTGGGATACTCGGGACAGAACGAGCAGTACTTC. It yields the protein CASSLGYSGQNEQYF. The chain uses TRBV7-9 and TRBJ2-7; TRBD1 matches 7 bases. The ends lost 5 bases at V and 5 bases at J; junction bases unmatched: 12. Germline CDR1 and CDR2: SEHNR and FQNEAQ (reference sequence). The CDR3 has 15 residues.

The chain employs TRBV13 and TRBJ2-1; perhaps TRBD2 as D (7 bases). Trimming took off 6 bases at V and 9 bases at J, with 18 bases between the two ends. Germline loops: CDR1 PRHDT, CDR2 FYEKMQ (reference sequence). This CDR3 is built from 14 residues. CDR3 protein: CASSTAGRGGEQFF. For the CDR3, the DNA is TGTGCCAGCAGTACCGCCGGAAGGGGGGGTGAGCAGTTCTTC.

The chain recombines TRBV28 with TRBJ2-7, with 7 positions matching TRBD2. The CDR3 has 15 residues. CDR1 is MDHEN and CDR2 is SYDVKM in the germline V gene. The V gene end was trimmed by 0 bases and the J gene end by 2 bases; junction bases not matched to a gene: 4. CDR3 sequence reads: CASSLWAGDAYEQYF. The DNA of the CDR3 is TGTGCCAGCAGTTTATGGGCGGGGGACGCCTACGAGCAGTACTTC.

V and J are TRBV27 and TRBJ1-2, with 7 positions matching TRBD1. The germline gives CDR1 MNHEY, CDR2 SMNVEV (reference sequence). The trim removed 7 bases at V and 4 bases at J, leaving 6 bases unmatched. CDR3 length: 13 amino acids. CDR3 nucleotide sequence: TGTGCCAGCAAGTCGACAGGGACCTATGGCTACACCTTC. Translating gives CASKSTGTYGYTF.

This chain connects TRBV30 to TRBJ1-1, with D maybe TRBD1 (6 bases). Between the trimmed V and J ends, which lost 3 bases and 6 bases, there was a span of 11 bases. Germline V gene lookup returns CDR1 GTSNPN and CDR2 SVGIG (reference sequence). The length of the CDR3 is 12 residues. CDR3 loop: CAWRAQGSEAFF. CDR3 coding DNA: TGTGCCTGGAGGGCTCAGGGGTCTGAAGCTTTCTTT.

The chain couples TRBV18 to TRBJ1-1; 7 positions agree with TRBD1. Trimming at V came to 6 bases and at J to 0 bases, leaving 4 bases not matched to a gene. This CDR3 is built from 14 residues. CDR1 and CDR2 (germline): KGHSH, LQKENI. Written as DNA, the CDR3 is TGTGCCAGCTCCGGGGACAGCTTGAACACTGAAGCTTTCTTT. It specifies CASSGDSLNTEAFF.

The chain employs TRBV30 and TRBJ2-1; possible D gene TRBD1, 5 bases. V dropped 4 bases and J dropped 9 bases, with 16 bases sitting between them. CDR1 and CDR2 (germline): GTSNPN, SVGIG (reference sequence). The CDR3 sequence is 13 residues long. CDR3 residues: CAWTRQLVVEQFF. The CDR3 coding sequence is TGTGCCTGGACAAGACAGCTGGTGGTTGAGCAGTTCTTC.

The CDR3 DNA sequence: TGCAGTGCTAGTCACGGTGGAGATGAAAAACTGTTTTTT. Its translation is CSASHGGDEKLFF. This chain links TRBV20-1 with TRBJ1-4; D not resolved. There are 13 residues in the CDR3. Germline V gene sequence: CDR1 DFQATT, CDR2 SNEGSKA (reference sequence). Deletions cut 3 bases from V and 6 bases from J, with 11 bases between.

This chain joins TRBV15 and TRBJ2-7; TRBD1 aligns across 9 bases. The germline V gene has CDR1 LNHNV and CDR2 YYDKDF (reference sequence). This CDR3 spans 18 amino acids. The J segment lost 1 base and the V segment lost 1 base, leaving 11 bases of the junction unmatched. In DNA form, the CDR3 reads TGTGCCACCAGCAGAGTGGACTCCGGGACAGGGAGATCCTACGAGCAGTACTTC. As protein: CATSRVDSGTGRSYEQYF.

Points on this clone: Other DNA sequences within the sample encode an identical CDR3. This rearrangement joins TRBV5-6 to TRBJ1-4; 11 nucleotides align to TRBD1. With V trimmed by 5 bases and J by 4 bases, 4 bases remained unmatched. Germline V gene lookup returns CDR1 SGHDT and CDR2 YYEEEE. This CDR3 is built from 15 residues. CDR3 sequence reads: CASSYGTGGNEKLFF. CDR3 in DNA: TGTGCCAGCAGTTATGGGACAGGGGGTAATGAAAAACTGTTTTTT.

CDR3 bases: TGTGCCAGCCACGACAGGGGGGTGACTGAAGCTTTCTTT. Its translation: CASHDRGVTEAFF. This rearrangement joins TRBV27 to TRBJ1-1; 9 bases are shared with TRBD1. V lost 8 bases to trimming and J lost 5 bases; unmatched junction nucleotides: 6. The CDR3 has 13 amino acids. Germline CDR1 reads MNHEY; CDR2 reads SMNVEV (reference sequence).

The V call is TRBV7-2, the J call TRBJ1-3; D ambiguous. CDR1 is SGHTA, CDR2 FQGNSA, per germline. The CDR3 runs 15 residues. Trimming cost V 5 bases and J 2 bases, with 13 bases left between them. This CDR3 is CASSAQRTAGNTIYF. The CDR3 DNA reads TGTGCCAGCAGCGCACAGCGGACGGCTGGAAACACCATATATTTT.

The J gene is TRBJ2-3, the V gene TRBV5-1; 9 bases match TRBD2. Germline V CDR1 and CDR2: SGHRS, YFSETQ. Trimming at V came to 0 bases and at J to 3 bases, leaving 5 bases not matched to a gene. This CDR3 has 16 amino acids. This CDR3 reads CASSLGLAGATDTQYF. CDR3 nucleotides: TGCGCCAGCAGCTTGGGTTTAGCGGGAGCGACAGATACGCAGTATTTT.

The rearrangement uses TRBV7-2 and TRBJ2-7, with 9 positions matching TRBD1. J lost 2 bases, V lost 5 bases, and 4 bases had no gene match. This CDR3 region has 14 residues. CDR1 and CDR2 from the germline V gene are SGHTA and FQGNSA. The CDR3, as DNA: TGTGCCAGCAGCCCAAGGACAGGGGCCTACGAGCAGTACTTC. It yields the protein CASSPRTGAYEQYF.

The V call is TRBV4-1, the J call TRBJ2-3; D ambiguous. Deletions cut 3 bases from V and 4 bases from J, with 14 bases between. The CDR3 sequence is 15 residues long. Germline V gene data show CDR1 as MGHRA and CDR2 as YSYEKL. CDR3 coding DNA: TGCGCCAGCAGCCACCTCGGGTTAGAAGCAGATACGCAGTATTTT. This sequence encodes CASSHLGLEADTQYF.

This chain uses TRBV19 with TRBJ2-2, with TRBD1 matching over 9 bases. The CDR3 extends over 15 amino acids. Per the germline V gene, CDR1 is LNHDA and CDR2 is SQIVND (reference sequence). With V trimmed by 6 bases and J by 3 bases, 5 bases remained unmatched. In DNA form, the CDR3 reads TGTGCCAGTAGAAGTGACAGGGGGGACACCGGGGAGCTGTTTTTT. Translation: CASRSDRGDTGELFF.

V and J are TRBV16 and TRBJ1-5, with 8 bases lining up with TRBD1. V gave up 3 bases and J gave up 4 bases; unmatched junction bases: 5. The length of the CDR3 is 15 residues. From germline, CDR1 is KGHSY and CDR2 FQNENV. The CDR3 bases are TGTGCCAGCAGCCAGGACAGGGCGGTTAATCAGCCCCAGCATTTT. Amino acid sequence: CASSQDRAVNQPQHF.

To note about this clone: Other DNA sequences in this sample translate to the same CDR3. The rearrangement links TRBV2 to TRBJ2-1; TRBD2 matches at 8 bases. The CDR3 consists of 16 residues. The trim removed 11 bases at V and 8 bases at J, leaving 20 bases unmatched. Germline V lookup: CDR1 SNHLY, CDR2 FYNNEI. For the CDR3, the DNA is TGTGCCCGCTGTGGGGGCGGGGGGCTTGGGATTGATGAGCAGTTCTTC. It is translated as CARCGGGGLGIDEQFF. Supplemented by reference TRBV2 and TRBJ2-1, the full variable domain reads EPEVTQTPSHQVTQMGQEVILRCVPISNHLYFYWYRQILGQKVEFLVSFYNNEISEKSEIFDDQFSVERPDGSNFTLKIRSTKLEDSAMYFCARCGGGGLGIDEQFFGPGTRLTVL.